One sample yielded the 9 T cell receptor beta chains listed below, sequenced in a study of CD8 T cells in Susac syndrome. RNA in amounts of 0.5 to 1 ug was reverse transcribed with random hexamers. Via MiXCR, TCRdb re-called the immunoSEQ multiplex PCR reads, giving one row per CDR3 protein. This sample has 150,000 to 200,000 distinct CDR3 sequences; 90% to 97% occur once, and the top ten carry approximately 0.089%. Sequencing used CD4+ T cells from PBMCs. These receptors were collected from a human donor with Susac syndrome.

A word on this clonotype: An end of the junction differs from the germline gene, which may be a read error. The chain employs TRBV7-6 and TRBJ2-3; a weak D match, TRBD2 (6 bases). Germline CDR1 and CDR2: SGHVS and FNYEAQ. CDR3 length: 14 residues. The CDR3 nucleotides read TGTGCTAGCAGCCCCGGGACTCTGAGGGATACGCAGTATTTT. Protein: CASSPGTLRDTQYF.

This chain links TRBV30 with TRBJ2-1; D may be TRBD2 (6 bases). Trimming removed 4 bases at V and 7 bases at J, with 20 bases between. Looked up from germline, CDR1 is GTSNPN and CDR2 is SVGIG (reference sequence). CDR3 length equals 15 residues. This chain's CDR3 is CAWKGRRNSINEQFF. The CDR3 DNA sequence: TGTGCCTGGAAGGGGAGGAGGAATTCGATAAATGAGCAGTTCTTC. The full variable domain, with the rest looked up from reference TRBV30 and TRBJ2-1, is SQTIHQWPATLVQPVGSPLSLECTVEGTSNPNLYWYRQAAGRGLQLLFYSVGIGQISSEVPQNLSASRPQDRQFILSSKKLLLSDSGFYLCAWKGRRNSINEQFFGPGTRLTVL.

The CDR3 nucleotides read TGTGCCAGTAGTATTTGGGTCTCTGGGGCCAACGTCCTGACTTTC. Residues: CASSIWVSGANVLTF. The chain joins TRBV19 to TRBJ2-6; D is undetermined. Trimming stripped 3 bases from V and 0 bases from J, with 6 bases between. This CDR3 spans 15 amino acids. Germline V lookup: CDR1 LNHDA, CDR2 SQIVND (reference sequence). The full variable domain, rest sourced from reference TRBV19 and TRBJ2-6, is DGGITQSPKYLFRKEGQNVTLSCEQNLNHDAMYWYRQDPGQGLRLIYYSQIVNDFQKGDIAEGYSVSREKKESFPLTVTSAQKNPTAFYLCASSIWVSGANVLTFGAGSRLTVL.

The rearrangement links TRBV11-1 to TRBJ1-6; D is perhaps TRBD1 (6 bases). V shed 5 bases and J shed 7 bases, with 12 bases lying between them. CDR1 is SGHAT, CDR2 FQDESV, per germline (reference sequence). The CDR3 is 14 residues long. CDR3 sequence: CASSQLRGNSPLHF. The DNA for the CDR3 is TGTGCCAGCAGCCAATTGAGGGGGAATTCACCCCTCCACTTT.

The rearrangement joins TRBV2 to TRBJ2-7; D is uncertain. Between the trimmed V and J ends, which lost 2 bases and 4 bases, there was a span of 12 bases. Germline values: CDR1 SNHLY, CDR2 FYNNEI. This CDR3 contains 14 residues. DNA of the CDR3: TGTGCCAGCAGTGAAACATCCCTGGGGTACGAGCAGTACTTC. As protein: CASSETSLGYEQYF.

This rearrangement joins TRBV12-3 or TRBV12-4 to TRBJ2-3; D may be TRBD1 (6 bases). Trimming cost V 4 bases and J 1 base, with 15 bases left between them. The CDR3 is 16 residues long. CDR3: CASSSSQGPGTDTQYF. The CDR3 nucleotides read TGTGCCAGCAGTTCTAGTCAGGGGCCCGGCACAGATACGCAGTATTTT.

The gene calls are TRBV30 and TRBJ1-6; 7 bases map to TRBD1. Germline V gives CDR1 GTSNPN, CDR2 SVGIG (reference sequence). The V segment lost 2 bases and the J segment 6 bases; nucleotides outside the gene matches: 7. CDR3 length: 15 residues. DNA for the CDR3: TGTGCCTGGAGTCCAATCGGGACAGCTAATTCACCCCTCCACTTT. Its translation: CAWSPIGTANSPLHF.

The chain employs TRBV11-1 and TRBJ2-5; weak D call: TRBD1 (6 bases). Germline V gene sequence: CDR1 SGHAT, CDR2 FQDESV (reference sequence). V dropped 1 base and J dropped 2 bases, with 11 bases sitting between them. The CDR3 extends over 15 amino acids. The DNA of the CDR3 is TGTGCCAGCAGCTTAGAAGGGACATTACAAGAGACCCAGTACTTC. This translates into CASSLEGTLQETQYF. The complete variable domain, with remaining parts taken from reference TRBV11-1 and TRBJ2-5, reads EAEVAQSPRYKITEKSQAVAFWCDPISGHATLYWYRQILGQGPELLVQFQDESVVDDSQLPKDRFSAERLKGVDSTLKIQPAELGDSAMYLCASSLEGTLQETQYFGPGTRLLVL.

This sequence joins TRBV19 and TRBJ2-5; possibly TRBD1 for D (5 bases). The CDR3 length is 15 residues. CDR1 is LNHDA, CDR2 SQIVND, per germline (reference sequence). V gave up 4 bases and J gave up 5 bases, with 17 bases separating them. The CDR3 region has the DNA TGTGCCAGTAGTACCGGACACGGCCTTGTGGAGACCCAGTACTTC. Translated: CASSTGHGLVETQYF.